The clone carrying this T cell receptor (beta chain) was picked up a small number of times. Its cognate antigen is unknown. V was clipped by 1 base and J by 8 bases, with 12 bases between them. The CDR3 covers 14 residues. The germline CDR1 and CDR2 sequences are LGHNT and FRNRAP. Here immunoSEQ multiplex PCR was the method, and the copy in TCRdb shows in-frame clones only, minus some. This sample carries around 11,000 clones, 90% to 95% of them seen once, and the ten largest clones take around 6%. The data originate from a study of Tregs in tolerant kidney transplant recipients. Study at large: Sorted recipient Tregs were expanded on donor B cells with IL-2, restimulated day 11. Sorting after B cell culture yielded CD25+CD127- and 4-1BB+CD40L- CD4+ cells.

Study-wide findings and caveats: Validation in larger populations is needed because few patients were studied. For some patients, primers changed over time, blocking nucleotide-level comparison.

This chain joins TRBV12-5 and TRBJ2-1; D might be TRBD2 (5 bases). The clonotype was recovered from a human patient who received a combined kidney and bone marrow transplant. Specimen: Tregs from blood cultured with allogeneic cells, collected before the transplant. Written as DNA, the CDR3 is TGTGCTAGTGGTTTGGAGCCACTAGAAGATGAGCAGTTCTTC. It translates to CASGLEPLEDEQFF. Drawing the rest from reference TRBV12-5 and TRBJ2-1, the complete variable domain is DARVTQTPRHKVTEMGQEVTMRCQPILGHNTVFWYRQTMMQGLELLAYFRNRAPLDDSGMPKDRFSAEMPDATLATLKIQPSEPRDSAVYFCASGLEPLEDEQFFGPGTRLTVL.